What follows are 6 T cell receptor beta chains derived from one specimen sequenced in a study of breast tumors, draining lymph nodes, adjacent tissues. MiXCR, applied by TCRdb to the multiplex PCR reads, yields one record per CDR3 protein. This repertoire shows hundreds of thousands of distinct CDR3 sequences, 32% found once; its top ten account for about 1.4%. The lymph nodes were axillary draining lymph nodes from breast cancer patients. The sequenced sample consisted of axillary lymph node tissue. The receptors were gathered from a female donor with breast cancer. Some clones in this sample may be carry-over from other donors' samples.

This clonotype was picked up many times. The V and J genes are TRBV6-5 and TRBJ2-3; 9 nucleotides agree with TRBD2. The V and J ends lost 11 bases and 6 bases, in that order; junction bases with no gene match: 3. Germline assignment: CDR1 MNHEY and CDR2 SVGAGI. This CDR3 region has 11 residues. In nucleotides, the CDR3 is TGTGCCGCGGGGGGGCGGGATACGCAGTATTTT. The encoded protein is CAAGGRDTQYF.

This chain connects TRBV7-9 to TRBJ1-4; D remains unclear. V was pared by 5 bases and J by 5 bases, with 27 bases between. This CDR3 contains 19 residues. Germline V gene sequence: CDR1 SEHNR, CDR2 FQNEAQ (reference sequence). CDR3 residues: CASSPPHGRESSYNEKLFF. DNA for the CDR3: TGTGCCAGCAGCCCACCCCACGGGCGGGAAAGCTCCTACAATGAAAAACTGTTTTTT.

Many counts were recorded for this clonotype. The V call is TRBV7-9, the J call TRBJ2-3; 8 nucleotides agree with TRBD2. Germline CDR1 SEHNR, CDR2 FQNEAQ (reference sequence). The CDR3 loop spans 17 amino acids. Trimming took 5 bases from V and 8 from J; bases not matched to a gene: 18. CDR3 sequence (DNA): TGTGCCAGCAGCGCACCCCAAGCGGGAGTGTATCTAGGTACGCAGTATTTT. Its translation: CASSAPQAGVYLGTQYF.

The rearrangement links TRBV6-5 to TRBJ2-7; possible D gene TRBD1, 5 bases. CDR3 length equals 14 residues. V was cut by 6 bases and J by 6 bases, with 18 bases left in between. Germline assignment: CDR1 MNHEY and CDR2 SVGAGI. The CDR3, as DNA: TGTGCCAGCAGGGGCCGGCAGGGTGGATCCGAGCAGTACTTC. Translation: CASRGRQGGSEQYF.

The J gene is TRBJ1-1, the V gene TRBV25-1; the D gene is possibly TRBD1 (6 bases). The CDR3 loop spans 16 amino acids. Germline V gene lookup returns CDR1 MGHDK and CDR2 SYGVNS. With 8 bases removed from V and 0 bases from J, the gap between germline ends came to 19 bases. CDR3 sequence: CASGKDSLTMNTEAFF. In nucleotides, the CDR3 is TGTGCCAGCGGTAAGGACAGCCTAACGATGAACACTGAAGCTTTCTTT.

This clonotype was recorded at least ten times. A much larger clone is a single base away; this may be a read error. It is likely a read error, because the conserved phenylalanine at the end of the CDR3 is missing. This sequence joins TRBV19 and TRBJ2-5, with a possible D match to TRBD1 (5 bases). The CDR3 contains 16 residues. Germline V lookup: CDR1 LNHDA, CDR2 SQIVND (reference sequence). The CDR3 reads CASGIGTDSSQETQYS. CDR3 bases: TGTGCCAGTGGTATAGGCACCGACAGCAGCCAAGAGACCCAGTACTCC.